Presented here are 26 T cell receptor beta chains from one specimen sequenced in a study of vaccination effects on CD4 cells after COVID-19. Expansion of antigen-specific CD4+ T cells with viral peptide pools was carried out by the ViraFEST assay before sequencing. Subsequent to 10 days of culture, CD4+ T cells were isolated. Every participant took two doses of the BNT162b2 or mRNA-1273 vaccine. Their antigens are not known. Sequencing was performed with immunoSEQ multiplex PCR; in TCRdb, only in-frame clones are kept and a portion is missing. The data show 67,000 or so clones, approximately 80% seen once. The material sequenced was CD4+ T cells from PBMCs cultured with HCoV-229E spike peptides, taken after COVID-19 vaccination. The receptors were sampled from a human donor who received a COVID-19 vaccine.

This clone was counted a single time. This sequence joins TRBV27 and TRBJ1-6; tentatively, D is TRBD1 (5 bases). V was cut by 5 bases and J by 6 bases, with 20 bases left in between. In germline, CDR1 is MNHEY, CDR2 SMNVEV (reference sequence). The CDR3 is 17 residues long. DNA for the CDR3: TGTGCCAGCAGTAGCCTCCCCCAGGGTCCCCCTAATTCACCCCTCCACTTT. Encoded protein: CASSSLPQGPPNSPLHF.

J is TRBJ2-5 and V is TRBV3-1 (or the pseudogene TRBV3-2), with 11 bases that match TRBD1. CDR3 length equals 15 residues. After removal of 10 bases from V and 0 bases from J, the junction contained 7 bases not matched to a gene. Germline CDR1 LGHDT, CDR2 YNNKEL (reference sequence). CDR3 nucleotide sequence: TGTGCCACCCGGGACAGGGGGTACAACCAAGAGACCCAGTACTTC. Its translation: CATRDRGYNQETQYF.

The chain links TRBV18 to TRBJ2-3; 9 positions agree with TRBD2. Germline CDR1 and CDR2: KGHSH and LQKENI. The CDR3 sequence is 16 residues long. V lost 1 base and J lost 2; bases outside the gene matches: 4. CDR3 sequence reads: CASSPLAGAITDTQYF. The CDR3 DNA is TGTGCCAGCTCACCACTAGCGGGGGCTATCACAGATACGCAGTATTTT. The full variable domain, in which reference TRBV18 and TRBJ2-3 provide the parts outside the CDR3, is NAGVMQNPRHLVRRRGQEARLRCSPMKGHSHVYWYRQLPEEGLKFMVYLQKENIIDESGMPKERFSAEFPKEGPSILRIQQVVRGDSAAYFCASSPLAGAITDTQYFGPGTRLTVL.

The V and J genes are TRBV5-4 and TRBJ2-5, with 7 bases identical to TRBD2. CDR1 and CDR2 (germline): SGHNT, YYREEE (reference sequence). CDR3 length: 14 amino acids. Trimming at V came to 3 bases and at J to 3 bases, leaving 5 bases not matched to a gene. The CDR3 sequence is CASSWSGTEETQYF. The CDR3 DNA sequence: TGTGCCAGCAGCTGGAGCGGGACGGAAGAGACCCAGTACTTC.

The rearrangement uses TRBV24-1 and TRBJ2-5, with a possible D match to TRBD1 (6 bases). V was cut by 0 bases and J by 1 base, with 8 bases left in between. The CDR3 is 15 amino acids. Germline V lookup: CDR1 KGHDR, CDR2 SFDVKD. The CDR3 DNA sequence: TGTGCCACCAGTGATTTGTCAGGGGCCCAAGAGACCCAGTACTTC. Translation gives CATSDLSGAQETQYF.

The chain has TRBV6-5 and TRBJ1-1; D perhaps matches TRBD1 (5 bases). Trimming removed 4 bases from V and 5 bases from J, with 11 bases in between. The CDR3 extends over 13 amino acids. CDR1 is MNHEY, CDR2 SVGAGI, per germline. The CDR3 spells CASSLTSGTEAFF. CDR3 coding DNA: TGTGCCAGCAGTTTAACGTCAGGGACTGAAGCTTTCTTT.

A few counts support this clone. This chain joins TRBV7-3 and TRBJ2-3; tentatively, D is TRBD1 (6 bases). V was shortened by 2 bases and J by 2 bases, with 8 bases between the two germline ends. Germline lookup yields CDR1 SGHTA and CDR2 FQGTGA. This CDR3 contains 14 residues. CDR3 sequence: CASSLQGNTDTQYF. CDR3 sequence (DNA): TGTGCCAGCAGCTTACAGGGGAACACAGATACGCAGTATTTT.

The rearrangement joins TRBV28 to TRBJ2-7; D unclear. The CDR3 spans 12 residues. Between the trimmed V and J ends, which lost 6 bases and 3 bases, there was a span of 9 bases. Germline V lookup: CDR1 MDHEN, CDR2 SYDVKM. This CDR3 reads CASSAHGYEQYV. In DNA form, the CDR3 reads TGTGCCAGCAGCGCCCATGGCTACGAGCAGTACGTC.

V gene TRBV6-5 combines with J gene TRBJ2-7; TRBD1 agrees at 8 bases. The length of the CDR3 is 15 residues. Germline lookup yields CDR1 MNHEY and CDR2 SVGAGI. The V and J ends lost 2 bases and 2 bases, in that order; junction bases with no gene match: 5. The CDR3 nucleotides are TGTGCCAGCAGTTACGTCCAGGGGGCGGCCTACGAGCAGTACGTC. This translates into CASSYVQGAAYEQYV.

The chain joins TRBV5-1 to TRBJ2-2, with D possibly matching TRBD2 (5 bases). Germline CDR1 SGHRS, CDR2 YFSETQ. CDR3 length: 16 residues. Trimming cost V 4 bases and J 4 bases, with 17 bases left between them. The CDR3 reads CASSPWTPAGTGELFF. DNA for the CDR3: TGCGCCAGCAGCCCATGGACCCCGGCGGGCACCGGGGAGCTGTTTTTT.

This clone was observed a single time. V usage is TRBV24-1 and J usage is TRBJ1-2; D may be TRBD1 (6 bases). Germline CDR1 and CDR2: KGHDR and SFDVKD. The V and J ends lost 4 bases and 4 bases respectively, with 27 bases between them. This CDR3 spans 19 amino acids. CDR3: CATSDASGQHRDGLYGYTF. The CDR3 DNA reads TGTGCCACCAGTGACGCCTCAGGGCAGCACAGGGATGGACTCTATGGCTACACCTTC.

The V gene is TRBV6-5, the J gene TRBJ2-5; D could derive from TRBD1 or TRBD2 (5 bases each). With 6 bases removed from V and 4 bases from J, the gap between germline ends came to 9 bases. From germline, CDR1 is MNHEY and CDR2 SVGAGI. The CDR3 runs 12 residues. The CDR3 region is CASRGRAETQYF. The CDR3, as DNA: TGTGCCAGCAGGGGGCGGGCAGAGACCCAGTACTTC.

The V gene is TRBV30, the J gene TRBJ1-5; unclear D gene. The CDR3 spans 15 residues. With 2 bases removed from V and 2 bases from J, the gap between germline ends came to 13 bases. Germline V gene lookup returns CDR1 GTSNPN and CDR2 SVGIG (reference sequence). The CDR3 loop is CAWSTGQQRNQPQHF. DNA of the CDR3: TGTGCCTGGAGTACCGGTCAGCAACGCAATCAGCCCCAGCATTTT.

The chain carries TRBV5-1 and TRBJ2-7; 11 bases fit TRBD1. The CDR3 sequence is 15 residues long. Germline lookup yields CDR1 SGHRS and CDR2 YFSETQ. The ends lost 4 bases at V and 4 bases at J; junction bases unmatched: 7. In nucleotides, the CDR3 is TGCGCCAGCAGCCCGGACAGGGGGCTTGAGTACGAGCAGTACGTC. Its translation: CASSPDRGLEYEQYV.

V usage is TRBV4-3 and J usage is TRBJ1-2, with no clear D. Trimming took 1 base from V and 0 from J, leaving 15 bases between them. Germline values: CDR1 LGHNA, CDR2 YSLEER. The CDR3 extends over 17 amino acids. As DNA, the CDR3 is TGCGCCAGCAGCCAAGGGAGGCCAGAGTTAGCTAACTATGGCTACACCTTC. Amino acid sequence: CASSQGRPELANYGYTF.

This clone has more than one count but fewer than ten. The chain carries TRBV2 and TRBJ1-3; no clear D gene. This CDR3 spans 14 amino acids. The germline V and J ends were trimmed by 3 bases and 7 bases, with 13 bases remaining between them. Germline V gives CDR1 SNHLY, CDR2 FYNNEI. CDR3 bases: TGTGCCAGCAGTGAGGCCGCGGCGAGTAACACCATATATTTT. The encoded protein is CASSEAAASNTIYF.

This clone was seen only a few times. The chain joins TRBV7-3 to TRBJ2-1, with TRBD2 identical over 14 bases. Germline CDR1 reads SGHTA; CDR2 reads FQGTGA. V shed 7 bases and J 4 bases; nucleotides not matched to a gene: 6. The CDR3 has 16 residues. CDR3 in amino acids: CASTQTSGGGYNEQFF. The CDR3 coding sequence is TGTGCCAGCACCCAGACTAGCGGGGGGGGTTACAATGAGCAGTTCTTC.

This chain uses TRBV5-1 with TRBJ1-6, with TRBD1 as a possible D gene (6 bases). V dropped 3 bases and J dropped 10 bases, with 23 bases sitting between them. CDR1 SGHRS and CDR2 YFSETQ come from the germline V gene. The CDR3 sequence is 17 residues long. CDR3 loop: CASSSFQSTGFKSPLHF. In DNA, the CDR3 is TGCGCCAGCAGCTCGTTTCAGTCTACAGGGTTCAAGTCACCCCTCCACTTT.

The chain is built from TRBV19 and TRBJ2-5; TRBD2 might be the D (5 bases). The CDR3 spans 12 residues. CDR1 LNHDA and CDR2 SQIVND come from the germline V gene (reference sequence). V was pared by 8 bases and J by 5 bases, with 12 bases between. CDR3: CASRDRRETQYF. CDR3 in DNA: TGTGCCAGTCGGGATAGGCGGGAGACCCAGTACTTC.

This sequence joins TRBV7-9 and TRBJ2-5; 8 bases map to TRBD2. This CDR3 region has 15 residues. From germline, CDR1 is SEHNR and CDR2 FQNEAQ (reference sequence). J was trimmed by 4 bases and V by 7 bases; bases with no gene match: 11. DNA of the CDR3: TGTGCCAGCAAAAGGGGATCGGGGGGGAGAGAGACCCAGTACTTC. Its protein product is CASKRGSGGRETQYF.

The CDR3 loop is CASSTQQGADTEAFF. The CDR3 region has the DNA TGCGCCAGCAGCACCCAACAGGGGGCGGACACTGAAGCTTTCTTT. The chain couples TRBV5-1 to TRBJ1-1, with 9 positions matching TRBD1. CDR1 is SGHRS and CDR2 is YFSETQ in the germline V gene. The CDR3 sequence is 15 residues long. The V segment lost 4 bases and the J segment 3 bases; nucleotides outside the gene matches: 7.

The chain joins TRBV23-1 to TRBJ2-2; 7 nucleotides line up with TRBD1. TRBV23-1 is reported as an ORF; its role is uncertain. This CDR3 has 18 residues. The J segment lost 4 bases and the V segment lost 0 bases, leaving 11 bases of the junction unmatched. The CDR3 sequence: CASSQSHTGTDITGELFF. In DNA form, the CDR3 reads TGCGCCAGCAGTCAATCCCATACCGGGACAGACATCACCGGGGAGCTGTTTTTT.

Of note for this clone: Sequence at one end of the junction differs from germline and may be a read error. V and J are TRBV30 and TRBJ1-6; D gene unclear. CDR1 is GTSNPN, CDR2 SVGIG, per germline (reference sequence). The CDR3 extends over 14 amino acids. The CDR3 nucleotides are TGTGCCTGGAGTTCAGGCTCCGATAATTCACCCCTCCACTTT. Encoded protein: CAWSSGSDNSPLHF.

The rearrangement joins TRBV5-1 to TRBJ2-1; TRBD1 matches 7 bases. Trimming took 2 bases from V and 6 from J; bases not matched to a gene: 11. Germline V gene lookup returns CDR1 SGHRS and CDR2 YFSETQ. This CDR3 is built from 16 residues. CDR3 in amino acids: CASSLSRDSAFNEQFF. The CDR3 nucleotides are TGCGCCAGCAGCTTATCCCGGGACAGCGCCTTCAATGAGCAGTTCTTC.

Note on this clone: A junction boundary mismatches the germline segment, possibly from a read error. The chain carries TRBV28 and TRBJ2-3; the match to TRBD1 covers 7 bases. The CDR3 loop spans 15 amino acids. Germline CDR1 MDHEN, CDR2 SYDVKM. The CDR3 region is CASSSRDRHPDTQYF. The CDR3, as DNA: TGTGCCAGTAGTTCGAGGGACAGACATCCAGATACGCAGTATTTT.

This chain connects TRBV5-1 to TRBJ1-1, with D tentatively TRBD1 (6 bases). There are 13 residues in the CDR3. The V end was cut by 4 bases, the J end by 7 bases, with 14 bases between. Germline assignment: CDR1 SGHRS and CDR2 YFSETQ. This CDR3 reads CASSPGGGLEAFF. The CDR3 nucleotides read TGCGCCAGCAGCCCGGGGGGCGGGCTTGAAGCTTTCTTT.